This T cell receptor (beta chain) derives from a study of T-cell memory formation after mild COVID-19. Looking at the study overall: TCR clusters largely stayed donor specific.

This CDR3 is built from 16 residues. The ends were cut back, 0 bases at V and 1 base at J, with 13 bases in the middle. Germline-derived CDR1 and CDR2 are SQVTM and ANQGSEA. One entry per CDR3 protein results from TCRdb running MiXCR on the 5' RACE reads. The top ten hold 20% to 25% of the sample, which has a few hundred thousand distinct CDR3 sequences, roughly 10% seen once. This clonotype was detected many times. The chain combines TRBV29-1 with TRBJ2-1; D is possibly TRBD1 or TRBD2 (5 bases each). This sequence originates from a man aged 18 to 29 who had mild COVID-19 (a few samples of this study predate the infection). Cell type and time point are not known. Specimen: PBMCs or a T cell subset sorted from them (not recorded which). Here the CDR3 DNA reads TGCAGCGTTGAAGATTGGCTAGCAGGGTCCTACAATGAGCAGTTCTTC. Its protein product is CSVEDWLAGSYNEQFF.